In its sample, the clone carrying this TCR beta chain was seen many times. The target antigen is unknown. TCR beta libraries were built with iRepertoire HTBI primers and Arm-PCR of CDR3 regions. TCRdb reanalysed the multiplex PCR reads using MiXCR and keeps one entry per CDR3 protein. The repertoire consists of around 360,000 distinct CDR3 sequences, with 16% occurring once and the leading ten covering 20%. The time point denotes: newly diagnosed GD, antithyroid drugs for less than 3 months. From RNA extracted from PBMCs, the TCR library was made. V lost 1 base and J lost 2, with 9 bases in between. Germline V lookup: CDR1 DFQATT, CDR2 SNEGSKA (reference sequence). This CDR3 comprises 14 residues. The sample is drawn from a study of regulatory T cells in long-lasting Graves disease. Points from the study as a whole: Lower TCR diversity was seen in persistent Graves' patients than in newly diagnosed ones.

These data also featured in a second study, about T cells in Graves' hyperthyroidism and ophthalmopathy. This second study says: Stable hyperthyroidism and ophthalmopathy were separated using 13 V-J signatures.

The sequence was obtained from a woman aged 18-29 years with Graves disease. Sample: peripheral blood mononuclear cells (PBMCs), taken at new diagnosis, from a patient treated with antithyroid drugs. The J gene is TRBJ2-1, the V gene TRBV20-1; D gene uncertain. In DNA, the CDR3 is TGCAGTGCTAGAGGCCTATACCCCTACAATGAGCAGTTCTTC. Encoded protein: CSARGLYPYNEQFF.